A selection of T cell receptor beta chains follows, all from one sample in a study of blood T cell repertoires in COVID-19. TCRdb's copy holds only in-frame clones and misses some; the assay was immunoSEQ multiplex PCR. The table records roughly 250,000 clones, roughly 88% of them present only once. Sequencing was performed on peripheral blood. Receptors were obtained from a woman aged 40 to 50 who had recovered from COVID-19. Both conserved end residues are part of each CDR3. The D gene is left open where the match is weak. Clone sizes are given selectively: once, few, many, or a class where the clone is expanded.

clone size | J gene | D gene | V gene | CDR3 protein | CDR3 DNA
. | TRBJ1-5 | . | TRBV7-2 | CASSLAGGDQPQHF | TGTGCCAGCAGCTTAGCAGGGGGGGATCAGCCCCAGCATTTT
. | TRBJ1-2 | . | TRBV9 | CASSVGLSSNLYGYTF | TGTGCCAGCAGCGTAGGTCTCAGTTCGAATCTCTATGGCTACACCTTC
. | TRBJ2-3 | . | TRBV4-1 | CASSHLTDTQYF | TGCGCCAGCAGCCATCTCACAGATACGCAGTATTTT
. | TRBJ2-2 | TRBD1 | TRBV5-1 | CASSSGLKTGFSGELFF | TGCGCCAGCAGCTCCGGTTTAAAGACAGGGTTCTCCGGGGAGCTGTTTTTT
. | TRBJ1-1 | TRBD1 | TRBV9 | CASSVGDRVDTEAFF | TGTGCCAGCAGCGTTGGGGACAGGGTGGACACTGAAGCTTTCTTT
. | TRBJ2-3 | . | TRBV12-5 | CASGLARDRSLAGPKAWTDTQYF | TGTGCTAGTGGTTTGGCCCGGGACAGGAGCCTAGCGGGGCCAAAGGCTTGGACAGATACGCAGTATTTT
. | TRBJ2-3 | TRBD2 | TRBV18 | CASSPNAGGSTDTQYF | TGTGCCAGCTCACCCAACGCGGGGGGTAGCACAGATACGCAGTATTTT
once | TRBJ2-1 | TRBD2 | TRBV7-2 | CASSLLGAGGYYNEQFF | TGTGCCAGCAGCTTACTTGGCGCGGGAGGTTACTACAATGAGCAGTTCTTC
. | TRBJ2-5 | TRBD2 | TRBV7-9 | CASRLAGDQETQYF | TGTGCCAGCCGATTAGCGGGAGACCAAGAGACCCAGTACTTC
. | TRBJ2-5 | . | TRBV6-6 | CATGSGETQYF | TGTGCCACCGGGAGCGGGGAGACCCAGTACTTC
. | TRBJ2-7 | . | TRBV30 | CAWSGGHSNEQYF | TGTGCCTGGAGCGGGGGTCATTCTAACGAGCAGTACTTC
. | TRBJ2-1 | . | TRBV19 | CASSTLRVPGEQFF | TGTGCCAGTAGCACACTGCGGGTTCCGGGTGAGCAGTTCTTC
. | TRBJ2-1 | . | TRBV7-2 | CASSTRRDAYNEQFF | TGTGCCAGCAGCACGCGGCGGGATGCCTACAATGAGCAGTTCTTC
. | TRBJ2-2 | . | TRBV5-1 | CASAFGLAPNTGELFF | TGCGCCAGCGCCTTTGGGCTAGCCCCGAACACCGGGGAGCTGTTTTTT
once | TRBJ1-2 | TRBD1 | TRBV4-2 | CASSHGGTGTNYGYTF | TGTGCCAGCAGCCACGGGGGGACAGGGACCAACTATGGCTACACCTTC
. | TRBJ2-7 | TRBD1 | TRBV25-1 | CASSNSGTGAHEQYF | TGTGCCAGCAGTAATTCCGGGACAGGGGCTCACGAGCAGTACTTC
. | TRBJ2-6 | TRBD1 | TRBV6-2/TRBV6-3 | CASSWDREASGANVLTF | TGTGCCAGCAGCTGGGACAGGGAAGCCTCTGGGGCCAACGTCCTGACTTTC
. | TRBJ1-6 | . | TRBV12-3/TRBV12-4 | CASSSWPSGPLHF | TGTGCCAGCAGTTCCTGGCCGAGCGGACCCCTCCACTTT
. | TRBJ2-3 | . | TRBV12-1 | CASSFTGAPDTQYF | TGTGCCAGCAGCTTTACAGGGGCCCCAGATACGCAGTATTTT
. | TRBJ2-2 | TRBD1 | TRBV30 | CASSRTGNTGELFF | TGTGCCTCAAGCCGGACAGGGAACACCGGGGAGCTGTTTTTT
. | TRBJ1-4 | . | TRBV4-2 | CASSRKRDPTNEKLFF | TGTGCCAGCAGCCGTAAGCGGGACCCAACTAATGAAAAACTGTTTTTT
. | TRBJ2-1 | . | TRBV29-1 | CSAGTGEGNEQFF | TGCAGCGCCGGGACTGGAGAAGGCAATGAGCAGTTCTTC
. | TRBJ2-7 | . | TRBV3-1/TRBV3-2 | CASSLGLHPSDYEQYF | TGTGCCAGCAGCTTGGGACTCCATCCTAGCGACTACGAGCAGTACTTC
. | TRBJ1-1 | TRBD1 | TRBV11-2 | CASSFGRQGNTEAFF | TGTGCCAGCAGCTTTGGTCGACAGGGGAACACTGAAGCTTTCTTT
. | TRBJ1-6 | TRBD1 | TRBV3-1/TRBV3-2 | CASSQTGTGGSPLHF | TGTGCCAGCAGCCAGACCGGGACAGGGGGATCACCCCTCCACTTT
. | TRBJ1-6 | . | TRBV9 | CASSVEAGGSPLHF | TGTGCCAGCAGCGTAGAGGCAGGAGGCTCACCCCTCCACTTT
. | TRBJ1-2 | . | TRBV4-1 | CASSRSGGLIEGYTF | TGCGCCAGCAGCCGATCCGGGGGGCTGATTGAGGGCTACACCTTC
. | TRBJ2-1 | . | TRBV7-3 | CASSPTVAREQFF | TGTGCCAGCAGCCCAACCGTAGCCCGCGAGCAGTTCTTC
. | TRBJ2-7 | TRBD2 | TRBV6-6 | CASSYRQWEGLNEQYF | TGTGCCAGCAGTTATCGCCAGTGGGAGGGCCTCAACGAGCAGTACTTC
. | TRBJ1-1 | TRBD1 | TRBV9 | CASSVGIRGAEAFF | TGTGCCAGCAGCGTAGGGATCAGGGGGGCTGAAGCTTTCTTT
. | TRBJ2-2 | . | TRBV4-3 | CASSQDLGGGPNTGELFF | TGCGCCAGCAGCCAAGATCTTGGTGGTGGGCCTAACACCGGGGAGCTGTTTTTT
. | TRBJ1-2 | . | TRBV28 | CASSLWGEGYGYTF | TGTGCCAGCAGTTTATGGGGGGAGGGGTATGGCTACACCTTC
. | TRBJ1-5 | . | TRBV19 | CATRDPGQPQHF | TGTGCCACGAGGGATCCGGGCCAGCCCCAGCATTTT
. | TRBJ1-6 | . | TRBV5-8 | CASSYWGRAIDSPLHF | TGTGCCAGCAGCTATTGGGGCAGGGCCATTGATTCACCCCTCCACTTT
. | TRBJ1-2 | TRBD1 | TRBV6-1 | CASSEGRQGKNGYGYTF | TGTGCCAGCAGTGAAGGTCGACAGGGGAAAAACGGCTATGGCTACACCTTC
. | TRBJ2-2 | TRBD1 | TRBV15 | CATSRPGQGNTGELFF | TGTGCCACCAGCAGACCCGGACAGGGGAACACCGGGGAGCTGTTTTTT
. | TRBJ2-4 | TRBD1 | TRBV7-2 | CASSPKTGLKNIQYF | TGTGCCAGCAGCCCCAAGACAGGGTTGAAAAACATTCAGTACTTC
. | TRBJ2-7 | TRBD2 | TRBV7-9 | CASSLSGLAGWEQYF | TGTGCCAGCAGCTTGAGTGGCCTAGCGGGATGGGAGCAGTACTTC
. | TRBJ1-4 | TRBD1 | TRBV19 | CASSIDRGTDNPTNEKLFF | TGTGCCAGTAGTATAGATCGGGGGACAGACAACCCTACTAATGAAAAACTGTTTTTT
few | TRBJ2-7 | TRBD1 | TRBV6-5 | CASRAGQVSYEQYF | TGTGCCAGCAGAGCAGGACAGGTCTCCTACGAGCAGTACTTC
. | TRBJ2-2 | TRBD2 | TRBV5-1 | CAGAASGVNTGELFF | TGCGCCGGGGCTGCTAGCGGGGTTAACACCGGGGAGCTGTTTTTT
. | TRBJ1-3 | . | TRBV19 | CASSLTGSGNTIYF | TGTGCCAGTAGTCTCACTGGCTCTGGAAACACCATATATTTT
. | TRBJ2-5 | . | TRBV19 | CASSTGGQGETQYF | TGTGCCAGTAGTACCGGGGGGCAAGGGGAGACCCAGTACTTC
few | TRBJ1-1 | . | TRBV7-9 | CASSPFQGRNTEAFF | TGTGCCAGCAGCCCCTTCCAGGGGCGCAACACTGAAGCTTTCTTT
once | TRBJ2-3 | . | TRBV24-1 | CATSDAGGLSTDTQYF | TGTGCCACCAGTGATGCAGGAGGTCTAAGCACAGATACGCAGTATTTT
. | TRBJ1-5 | . | TRBV6-5 | CASRAGGFRGQPQHF | TGTGCCAGCAGGGCGGGAGGCTTCCGCGGGCAGCCCCAGCATTTT
. | TRBJ2-1 | TRBD2 | TRBV7-2 | CASSFGSQSGGSSYNEQFF | TGTGCCAGCAGCTTTGGCTCGCAGTCTGGCGGGAGCTCCTACAATGAGCAGTTCTTC
. | TRBJ2-1 | TRBD2 | TRBV7-2 | CASTLSGLAGSNEQFF | TGTGCCAGCACCTTATCTGGTCTAGCGGGGAGCAATGAGCAGTTCTTC
. | TRBJ2-7 | . | TRBV30 | CAWSSGTLPPRF | TGTGCCTGGAGTAGCGGGACACTCCCTCCGAGGTTC
. | TRBJ2-7 | TRBD1 | TRBV27 | CASGYLTGAGYEQYF | TGTGCCAGCGGTTACTTGACAGGGGCCGGCTACGAGCAGTACTTC
. | TRBJ2-7 | TRBD2 | TRBV28 | CASSLSSGAISF | TGTGCCAGCAGTTTATCTAGCGGGGCTATCAGCTTC
. | TRBJ2-2 | . | TRBV30 | CAWTEGLHTGELFF | TGTGCCTGGACTGAGGGACTGCACACCGGGGAGCTGTTTTTT
. | TRBJ1-5 | . | TRBV28 | CASRGSNQPQHF | TGTGCCAGCCGAGGGAGCAATCAGCCCCAGCATTTT